The 28 T cell receptor beta chains reported below all come from one sample, sequenced in a study of blood T cell repertoires in COVID-19. Repertoires were generated with immunoSEQ multiplex PCR, while TCRdb's copy carries only in-frame clones and drops some. The sample holds about 280,000 clones, 88% seen once. Sequencing was performed on peripheral blood. The receptor set was obtained from a man aged 18-30 years with active or convalescent COVID-19.

CDR3 bases: TGTGCCAGCAGCCTAGACACAGGGATGAATTCACCCCTCCACTTT. Translating gives CASSLDTGMNSPLHF. The chain is built from TRBV6-5 and TRBJ1-6; TRBD1 might be the D (6 bases). Germline V gene data show CDR1 as MNHEY and CDR2 as SVGAGI. V was shortened by 6 bases and J by 7 bases, with 16 bases between the two germline ends. There are 15 residues in the CDR3.

The sample holds a few counts of this clone. This chain uses TRBV7-8 with TRBJ1-6; 7 bases are a match to TRBD1. The germline V gene encodes CDR1 SGHVS and CDR2 FQNEAQ. The J segment lost 7 bases and the V segment lost 5 bases, leaving 5 bases of the junction unmatched. The CDR3 is 14 amino acids. CDR3 bases: TGTGCCAGCAGCCGACAGGGTAAAAATTCACCCCTCCACTTT. It encodes CASSRQGKNSPLHF.

The chain carries TRBV6-1 and TRBJ1-5; D uncertain. V dropped 3 bases and J dropped 4 bases, with 7 bases sitting between them. The CDR3 totals 13 residues. Germline assignment: CDR1 MNHNS and CDR2 SASEGT. CDR3 nucleotide sequence: TGTGCCAGCAGTGAGGGAGGAAATCAGCCCCAGCATTTT. Translated: CASSEGGNQPQHF.

The chain's CDR3 is CASRGGPSTGELFF. CDR3 in DNA: TGTGCCAGTAGGGGAGGGCCGAGCACCGGGGAGCTGTTTTTT. The J gene is TRBJ2-2, the V gene TRBV19; 7 nucleotides line up with TRBD2. V shed 6 bases, J shed 4 bases, and the junction held 5 bases outside the gene matches. Germline assignment: CDR1 LNHDA and CDR2 SQIVND (reference sequence). This CDR3 has 14 amino acids.

V and J are TRBV4-1 and TRBJ1-2; 8 bases are a match to TRBD1. Trimming took 0 bases from V and 4 from J; bases not matched to a gene: 7. Looked up from germline, CDR1 is MGHRA and CDR2 is YSYEKL. This CDR3 region has 16 residues. The CDR3 DNA follows: TGCGCCAGCAGCCAAGATACGGCAGGGGGCCTCTATGGCTACACCTTC. Amino acid sequence: CASSQDTAGGLYGYTF.

Only one count was recorded for this clone. The rearrangement joins TRBV9 to TRBJ2-5, with TRBD1 as a possible D gene (6 bases). Trimming took off 2 bases at V and 2 bases at J, with 13 bases between the two ends. Germline-derived CDR1 and CDR2 are SGDLS and YYNGEE. This CDR3 has 15 residues. CDR3: CASSVFIGTQETQYF. CDR3 sequence (DNA): TGTGCCAGCAGCGTGTTTATAGGGACACAAGAGACCCAGTACTTC.

The chain is built from TRBV29-1 and TRBJ1-1; D possibly corresponds to TRBD1 (5 bases). The CDR3 runs 15 residues. Germline CDR1 and CDR2: SQVTM and ANQGSEA. V gave up 1 base and J gave up 6 bases, with 18 bases separating them. The DNA for the CDR3 is TGCAGCGTTGAAGGAGGGGAGGGTAGGATAGCTGAAGCTTTCTTT. Its protein is CSVEGGEGRIAEAFF. Drawing the rest from reference TRBV29-1 and TRBJ1-1, the complete variable domain is SAVISQKPSRDICQRGTSLTIQCQVDSQVTMMFWYRQQPGQSLTLIATANQGSEATYESGFVIDKFPISRPNLTFSTLTVSNMSPEDSSIYLCSVEGGEGRIAEAFFGQGTRLTVV.

A single count supports this clone. The gene calls are TRBV29-1 and TRBJ2-7; 7 bases line up with TRBD1. The ends lost 2 bases at V and 5 bases at J; junction bases unmatched: 6. The CDR3 has 13 amino acids. Per the germline V gene, CDR1 is SQVTM and CDR2 is ANQGSEA. The CDR3 spells CSVEPNRGNEQYF. The CDR3 region has the DNA TGCAGCGTTGAACCCAACAGGGGCAACGAGCAGTACTTC.

This chain links TRBV19 with TRBJ1-1; maybe TRBD1 (6 bases). CDR1 and CDR2 from the germline V gene are LNHDA and SQIVND (reference sequence). The CDR3 runs to 14 residues. V shed 7 bases and J shed 3 bases, with 15 bases lying between them. DNA of the CDR3: TGTGCCAGTACCCACAGGGTAAGGGACACTGAAGCTTTCTTT. This codes for CASTHRVRDTEAFF.

The CDR3 region has the DNA TGTGCCAGCAGCTTGCTGTCAGGGGGCAGTGGCTACACCTTC. It yields the protein CASSLLSGGSGYTF. This chain connects TRBV11-2 to TRBJ1-2; 8 bases match TRBD1. The CDR3 runs to 14 residues. Germline lookup yields CDR1 SGHAT and CDR2 FQNNGV. The V segment lost 3 bases and the J segment 7 bases; nucleotides outside the gene matches: 7.

The rearrangement links TRBV7-9 to TRBJ1-2; perhaps TRBD1 as D (5 bases). Deletions cut 1 base from V and 8 bases from J, with 23 bases between. CDR3 length equals 17 residues. Germline CDR1 SEHNR, CDR2 FQNEAQ (reference sequence). The CDR3 region is CASSLVTAGSNYAGYTF. The CDR3 nucleotides are TGTGCCAGCAGCTTAGTAACGGCAGGGTCTAACTATGCGGGCTACACCTTC.

CDR3 coding DNA: TGTGCCATCAGGGAAGGGGATGGCCAGCCCCAGCATTTT. Encoded protein: CAIREGDGQPQHF. The gene calls are TRBV10-3 and TRBJ1-5; a possible D gene is TRBD1 (5 bases). The CDR3 contains 13 residues. Trimming took off 6 bases at V and 7 bases at J, with 13 bases between the two ends. Germline CDR1 reads ENHRY; CDR2 reads SYGVKD.

This clone has more than one count but fewer than ten. The chain joins TRBV6-5 to TRBJ2-7; TRBD1 might be the D (5 bases). Trimming removed 7 bases from V and 1 base from J, with 11 bases in between. There are 13 residues in the CDR3. The V gene's germline CDR1 is MNHEY and CDR2 SVGAGI. As DNA, the CDR3 is TGTGCCAGCACCTCTAAGGGGTCCTACGAGCAGTACTTC. This codes for CASTSKGSYEQYF.

J is TRBJ1-3 and V is TRBV21-1; TRBD1 is taken as the D call from the table, unchecked against the DNA. TRBV21-1 is a known pseudogene. The CDR3 runs 18 residues. The CDR3 DNA sequence: TGTGCCAGCAGCTTGTGGACCGGGACAGGGACCTCTGGAAACACCATATATTTT. Amino acids: CASSLWTGTGTSGNTIYF.

This chain joins TRBV4-1 and TRBJ1-4; 10 nucleotides line up with TRBD1. Germline values: CDR1 MGHRA, CDR2 YSYEKL. V dropped 4 bases and J dropped 8; count of bases not matched to a gene: 13. CDR3 length: 17 amino acids. CDR3 residues: CASSRSPGTGAGEKLFF. CDR3 nucleotides: TGCGCCAGCAGCCGTAGTCCCGGGACAGGGGCCGGCGAAAAACTGTTTTTT.

The chain uses TRBV29-1 and TRBJ1-2; D not resolved. Trimming shortened V by 0 bases and J by 7 bases, and 12 bases separated the two germline ends. The germline V gene has CDR1 SQVTM and CDR2 ANQGSEA. CDR3 length: 13 residues. CDR3 loop: CSVEDPGGIGYTF. CDR3 DNA sequence: TGCAGCGTTGAAGATCCGGGAGGGATTGGCTACACCTTC. The complete variable domain, with remaining parts taken from reference TRBV29-1 and TRBJ1-2, reads SAVISQKPSRDICQRGTSLTIQCQVDSQVTMMFWYRQQPGQSLTLIATANQGSEATYESGFVIDKFPISRPNLTFSTLTVSNMSPEDSSIYLCSVEDPGGIGYTFGSGTRLTVV.

This sequence joins TRBV9 and TRBJ2-7; 8 bases agree with TRBD2. The CDR3 is made up of 15 amino acids. The germline V gene encodes CDR1 SGDLS and CDR2 YYNGEE. J was trimmed by 4 bases and V by 0 bases; bases with no gene match: 6. The CDR3 DNA reads as TGTGCCAGCAGCGTAGATCCCAGCGGGGGTTACGAGCAGTACTTC. Translation: CASSVDPSGGYEQYF.

A single count supports this clone. The chain links TRBV7-6 to TRBJ2-1, with a tentative D call TRBD2 (6 bases). Trimming took 5 bases from V and 7 from J, leaving 21 bases between them. Germline CDR1 reads SGHVS; CDR2 reads FNYEAQ. The CDR3 totals 16 residues. Here the CDR3 DNA reads TGTGCCAGCAGCCCCTACCGCTCCGGGGGACCAAATGAGCAGTTCTTC. This translates into CASSPYRSGGPNEQFF.

The chain links TRBV6-4 to TRBJ2-2, with D possibly being TRBD1 (6 bases). V was clipped by 6 bases and J by 3 bases, with 8 bases between them. In germline, CDR1 is MRHNA, CDR2 SNTAGT. CDR3 length: 13 amino acids. Written as DNA, the CDR3 is TGTGCCAGCAGGGCAGGGGACACCGGGGAGCTGTTTTTT. Amino acid sequence: CASRAGDTGELFF.

The chain employs TRBV5-6 and TRBJ1-5, with D perhaps matching TRBD1 (5 bases). The CDR3 runs 13 residues. Between the trimmed V and J ends, which lost 1 base and 5 bases, there was a span of 7 bases. Germline values: CDR1 SGHDT, CDR2 YYEEEE. CDR3 nucleotides: TGTGCCAGCAGCTTGAGCAGGGATCAGCCCCAGCATTTT. Protein product: CASSLSRDQPQHF.

The chain's CDR3 is CASSSPADTQYF. In DNA form, the CDR3 reads TGCGCCAGCAGCTCGCCGGCAGATACGCAGTATTTT. V gene TRBV5-1 combines with J gene TRBJ2-3, with no clear D. The length of the CDR3 is 12 residues. The V gene's germline CDR1 is SGHRS and CDR2 YFSETQ. Trimming removed 3 bases at V and 4 bases at J, with 6 bases between.

The chain is built from TRBV18 and TRBJ1-1; D not certain. V lost 1 base and J 1 base, leaving 7 bases between the germline ends. This CDR3 has 14 amino acids. CDR1 and CDR2 from the germline V gene are KGHSH and LQKENI. CDR3 nucleotides: TGTGCCAGCTCACCACAGCAGGCGAACACTGAAGCTTTCTTT. It encodes CASSPQQANTEAFF.

This chain joins TRBV6-1 and TRBJ2-7; tentatively, D is TRBD1 (5 bases). CDR3 length equals 14 residues. Deletions cut 3 bases from V and 5 bases from J, with 14 bases between. CDR1 is MNHNS and CDR2 is SASEGT in the germline V gene. In DNA, the CDR3 is TGTGCCAGCAGTGACCTACCAGGGTCCCACGAGCAGTACTTC. This gives the protein CASSDLPGSHEQYF.

The rearrangement uses TRBV19 and TRBJ2-1, with TRBD2 as a possible D gene (7 bases). V lost 6 bases and J lost 1, with 13 bases in between. The CDR3 extends over 15 amino acids. Germline V gene data show CDR1 as LNHDA and CDR2 as SQIVND (reference sequence). The CDR3 region is CASRVGGASYNEQFF. The CDR3 DNA is TGTGCCAGTAGGGTGGGGGGGGCTTCCTACAATGAGCAGTTCTTC.

The chain carries TRBV10-3 and TRBJ2-1, with D possibly matching TRBD2 (7 bases). V was clipped by 8 bases and J by 4 bases, with 15 bases between them. Germline assignment: CDR1 ENHRY and CDR2 SYGVKD. The CDR3 runs to 14 residues. The CDR3 reads CAIEPGGRYNEQFF. Here the CDR3 DNA reads TGTGCCATCGAACCGGGGGGCCGGTACAATGAGCAGTTCTTC.

The chain links TRBV27 to TRBJ1-2; 7 bases are shared with TRBD1. Germline CDR1 reads MNHEY; CDR2 reads SMNVEV (reference sequence). The CDR3 has 17 residues. V gave up 2 bases and J gave up 2 bases; unmatched junction bases: 11. This chain's CDR3 is CASSLGAGTAENYGYTF. In nucleotides, the CDR3 is TGTGCCAGCAGTTTAGGGGCCGGGACAGCCGAAAACTATGGCTACACCTTC.

A single count supports this clone. The chain is built from TRBV10-3 and TRBJ2-2; 7 bases are shared with TRBD1. From germline, CDR1 is ENHRY and CDR2 SYGVKD. The ends lost 6 bases at V and 2 bases at J; junction bases unmatched: 9. The CDR3 runs to 16 residues. The CDR3, as DNA: TGTGCCATCAGCGACACCGGGACAGCTAACACCGGGGAGCTGTTTTTT. Its translation: CAISDTGTANTGELFF.

The genes are TRBV5-4 and TRBJ1-1; 9 nucleotides line up with TRBD1. V shed 4 bases and J 11 bases; nucleotides not matched to a gene: 21. In germline, CDR1 is SGHNT, CDR2 YYREEE (reference sequence). The CDR3 consists of 17 residues. The CDR3 region has the DNA TGTGCCAGCAGCGGAGGGCCTGGGACAGGGAAGGAGTTTGGGGCTTTCTTT. Encoded protein: CASSGGPGTGKEFGAFF. The variable domain in full, completed from reference TRBV5-4 and TRBJ1-1, reads ETGVTQSPTHLIKTRGQQVTLRCSSQSGHNTVSWYQQALGQGPQFIFQYYREEENGRGNFPPRFSGLQFPNYSSELNVNALELDDSALYLCASSGGPGTGKEFGAFFGQGTRLTVV.